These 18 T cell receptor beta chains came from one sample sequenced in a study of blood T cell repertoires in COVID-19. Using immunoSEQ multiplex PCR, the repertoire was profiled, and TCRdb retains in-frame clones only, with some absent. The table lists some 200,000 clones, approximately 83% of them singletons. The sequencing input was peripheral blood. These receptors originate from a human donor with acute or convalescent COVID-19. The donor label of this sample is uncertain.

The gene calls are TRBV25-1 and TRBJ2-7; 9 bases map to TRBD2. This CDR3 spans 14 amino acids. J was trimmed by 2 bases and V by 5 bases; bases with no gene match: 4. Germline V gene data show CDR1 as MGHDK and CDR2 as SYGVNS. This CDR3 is CASSPGGRAYEQYF. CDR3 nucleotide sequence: TGTGCCAGCAGTCCTGGCGGGAGGGCCTACGAGCAGTACTTC.

The CDR3 here is CASSPLAGGADTQYF. The CDR3 DNA is TGTGCCAGTAGTCCGCTAGCGGGGGGGGCAGATACGCAGTATTTT. This chain connects TRBV19 to TRBJ2-3; 12 bases match TRBD2. V was pared by 5 bases and J by 4 bases, with 4 bases of the junction left unmatched. The CDR3 has 15 residues. Germline CDR1 LNHDA, CDR2 SQIVND (reference sequence).

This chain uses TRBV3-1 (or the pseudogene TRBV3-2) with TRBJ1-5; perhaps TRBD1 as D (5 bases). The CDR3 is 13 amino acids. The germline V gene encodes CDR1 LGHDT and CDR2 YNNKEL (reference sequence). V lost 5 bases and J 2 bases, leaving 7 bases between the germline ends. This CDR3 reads CASSDRGNQPQHF. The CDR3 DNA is TGTGCCAGCAGCGACAGAGGCAATCAGCCCCAGCATTTT.

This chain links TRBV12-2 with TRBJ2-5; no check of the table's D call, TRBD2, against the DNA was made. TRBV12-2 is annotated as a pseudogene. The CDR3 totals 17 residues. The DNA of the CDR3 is TGTGCAAGTCGCTTCCGGATAGCGGGGCCATACCAAGAGACCCAGTACTTC. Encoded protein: CASRFRIAGPYQETQYF.

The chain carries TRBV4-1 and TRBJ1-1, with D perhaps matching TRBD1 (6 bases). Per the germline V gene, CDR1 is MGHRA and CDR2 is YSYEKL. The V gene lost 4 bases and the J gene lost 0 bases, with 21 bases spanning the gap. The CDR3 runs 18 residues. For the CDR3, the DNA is TGCGCCAGCAGCCCCTTGCCGGGGGGGCTCGGAGTGAACACTGAAGCTTTCTTT. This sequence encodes CASSPLPGGLGVNTEAFF.

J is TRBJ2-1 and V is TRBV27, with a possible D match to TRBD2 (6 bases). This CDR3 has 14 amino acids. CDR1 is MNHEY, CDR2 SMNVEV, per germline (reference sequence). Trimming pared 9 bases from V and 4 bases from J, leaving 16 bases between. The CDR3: CASRGNRAYNEQFF. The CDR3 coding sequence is TGTGCCAGTCGCGGGAATAGGGCTTACAATGAGCAGTTCTTC.

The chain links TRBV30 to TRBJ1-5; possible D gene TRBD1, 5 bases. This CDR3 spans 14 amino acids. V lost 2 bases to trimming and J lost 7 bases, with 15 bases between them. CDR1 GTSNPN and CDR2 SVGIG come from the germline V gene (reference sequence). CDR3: CAWSPSPGQQPQHF. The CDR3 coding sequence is TGTGCCTGGAGTCCATCACCAGGGCAGCAGCCCCAGCATTTT.

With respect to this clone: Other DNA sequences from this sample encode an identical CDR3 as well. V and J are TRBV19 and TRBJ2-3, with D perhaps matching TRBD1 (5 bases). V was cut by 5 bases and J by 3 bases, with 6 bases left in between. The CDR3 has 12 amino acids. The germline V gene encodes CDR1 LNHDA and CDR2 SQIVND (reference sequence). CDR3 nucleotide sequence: TGTGCCAGTAGTCAGGGAACAGATACGCAGTATTTT. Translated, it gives CASSQGTDTQYF.

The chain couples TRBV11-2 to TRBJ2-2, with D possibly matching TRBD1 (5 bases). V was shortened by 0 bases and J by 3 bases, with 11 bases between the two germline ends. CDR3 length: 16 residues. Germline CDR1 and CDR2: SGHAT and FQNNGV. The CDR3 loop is CASSLDMTAYTGELFF. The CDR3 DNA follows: TGTGCCAGCAGCTTAGATATGACAGCATACACCGGGGAGCTGTTTTTT.

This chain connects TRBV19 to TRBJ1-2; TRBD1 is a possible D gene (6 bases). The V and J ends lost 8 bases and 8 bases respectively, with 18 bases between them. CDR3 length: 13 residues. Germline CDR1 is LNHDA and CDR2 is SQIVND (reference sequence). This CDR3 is CASRFSQGQGYTF. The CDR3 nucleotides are TGTGCCAGTCGATTCTCCCAGGGGCAAGGCTACACCTTC.

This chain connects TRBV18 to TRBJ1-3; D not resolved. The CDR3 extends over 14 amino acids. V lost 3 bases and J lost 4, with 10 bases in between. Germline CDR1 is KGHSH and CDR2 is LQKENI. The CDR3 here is CASSPSNEGNTIYF. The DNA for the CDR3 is TGTGCCAGCTCACCGTCCAACGAGGGAAACACCATATATTTT.

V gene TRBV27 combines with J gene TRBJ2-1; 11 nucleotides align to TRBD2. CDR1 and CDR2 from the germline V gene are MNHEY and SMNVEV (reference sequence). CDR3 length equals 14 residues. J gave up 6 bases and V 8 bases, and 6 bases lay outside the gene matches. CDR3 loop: CASRTTSGANEQFF. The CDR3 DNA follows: TGTGCCAGCCGTACGACTAGCGGGGCCAATGAGCAGTTCTTC.

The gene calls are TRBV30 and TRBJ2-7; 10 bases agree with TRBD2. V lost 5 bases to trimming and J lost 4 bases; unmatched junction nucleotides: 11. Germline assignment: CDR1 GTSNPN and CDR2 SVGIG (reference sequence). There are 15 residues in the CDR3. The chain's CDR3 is CAWSESPSGGYEQYF. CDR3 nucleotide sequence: TGTGCCTGGTCCGAATCTCCTAGCGGGGGATACGAGCAGTACTTC.

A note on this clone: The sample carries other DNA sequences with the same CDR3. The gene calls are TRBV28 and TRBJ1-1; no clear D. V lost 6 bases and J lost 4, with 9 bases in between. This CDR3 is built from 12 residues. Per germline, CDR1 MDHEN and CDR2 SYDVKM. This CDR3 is CASSLRGTEAFF. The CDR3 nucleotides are TGTGCCAGCAGCCTACGAGGCACTGAAGCTTTCTTT.

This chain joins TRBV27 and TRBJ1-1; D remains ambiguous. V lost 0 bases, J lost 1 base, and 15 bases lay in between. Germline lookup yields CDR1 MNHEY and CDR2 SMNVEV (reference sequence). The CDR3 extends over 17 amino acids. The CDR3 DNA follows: TGTGCCAGCAGTTTATCGAGCCCCTCCCGCTCGAACACTGAAGCTTTCTTT. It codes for CASSLSSPSRSNTEAFF.

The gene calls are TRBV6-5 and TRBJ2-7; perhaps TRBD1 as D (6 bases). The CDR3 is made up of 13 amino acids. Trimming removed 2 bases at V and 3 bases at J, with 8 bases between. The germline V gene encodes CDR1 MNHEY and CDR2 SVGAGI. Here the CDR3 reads CASSYQGFYEQYF. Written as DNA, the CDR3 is TGTGCCAGCAGTTACCAGGGGTTCTACGAGCAGTACTTC.

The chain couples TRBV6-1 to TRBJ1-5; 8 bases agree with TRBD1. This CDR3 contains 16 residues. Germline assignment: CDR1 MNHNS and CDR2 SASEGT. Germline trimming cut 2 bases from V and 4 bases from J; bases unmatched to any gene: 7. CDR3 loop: CASSETSGTGNQPQHF. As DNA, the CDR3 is TGTGCCAGCAGTGAAACCTCGGGGACAGGAAATCAGCCCCAGCATTTT.

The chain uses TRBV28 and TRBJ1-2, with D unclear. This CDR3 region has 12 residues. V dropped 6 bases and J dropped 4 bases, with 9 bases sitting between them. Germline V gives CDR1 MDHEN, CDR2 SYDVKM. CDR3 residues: CASSLNFYGYTF. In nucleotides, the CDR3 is TGTGCCAGCAGCCTAAACTTCTATGGCTACACCTTC.